Listed below are T cell receptor beta chains from one sample, sequenced in a study of blood T cells in healthy people across ages. TCRdb called the 5' RACE reads again in MiXCR, with one record for every CDR3 protein. The sample shows 380,000 or so distinct CDR3 sequences, 45% to 65% of them seen only once. The sequenced material came from blood. The receptors were sampled from a man between 60 and 75 years old in good health. Each CDR3 is given with its conserved first and last residue. Each record gives: J gene, clone size, D gene, V gene, CDR3 protein, CDR3 DNA. D genes are given only for firm matches. The size field is filled for only some rows; it gives once, few, many or a size class.

TRBJ1-2	-	TRBD1	TRBV2	CASSGDSYGYTF	TGTGCCAGCAGTGGGGACAGCTATGGCTACACCTTC
TRBJ1-2	many	-	TRBV11-2	CASSLAPNYGYTF	TGTGCCAGCAGCTTAGCCCCAAACTATGGCTACACCTTC
TRBJ2-3	-	TRBD2	TRBV28	CASSPGTKGDTDTQYF	TGTGCCAGCAGTCCAGGGACTAAAGGGGACACAGATACGCAGTATTTT
TRBJ2-4	once	-	TRBV5-1	CASSHGDAENIQYF	TGCGCCAGCAGTCATGGGGACGCCGAAAACATTCAGTACTTC
TRBJ2-7	once	-	TRBV28	CASSPPRYEQYF	TGTGCCAGCAGTCCTCCCCGCTACGAGCAGTACTTC
TRBJ2-6	-	-	TRBV6-5	CASSYGGFFSGANVLTF	TGTGCCAGCAGTTACGGGGGCTTTTTCTCTGGGGCCAACGTCCTGACTTTC
TRBJ2-3	-	TRBD2	TRBV15	CATSRDNLAGTLADTQYF	TGTGCCACCAGCAGAGATAACCTAGCGGGAACCTTGGCAGATACGCAGTATTTT
TRBJ2-5	-	TRBD1	TRBV27	CASSARQGMRETQYF	TGTGCCAGCAGTGCTCGACAGGGGATGCGAGAGACCCAGTACTTC
TRBJ2-5	-	-	TRBV7-2	CASSVSGINEQYF	TGTGCCAGCAGCGTTAGTGGGATCAATGAGCAGTACTTC
TRBJ2-1	-	TRBD2	TRBV11-3	CASSKSAGGSYNEQFF	TGTGCCAGCAGTAAATCAGCGGGGGGCTCCTACAATGAGCAGTTCTTC
TRBJ2-3	many	TRBD2	TRBV20-1	CSASPTSGYTDTQYF	TGCAGTGCTTCCCCCACTAGCGGGTACACAGATACGCAGTATTTT
TRBJ2-5	-	-	TRBV7-2	CASSLSFGGGEETQYF	TGTGCCAGCAGCTTATCTTTCGGGGGAGGTGAAGAGACCCAGTACTTC
TRBJ2-7	-	-	TRBV7-2	CASSLASVREQYF	TGTGCCAGCAGCTTAGCTTCCGTTCGCGAGCAGTACTTC
TRBJ1-2	-	-	TRBV28	CASSPRGGDYGYTF	TGTGCCAGCAGTCCCCGGGGAGGGGACTATGGCTACACCTTC
TRBJ2-2	-	-	TRBV27	CASSLSGRVYRELFF	TGTGCCAGCAGTTTATCAGGCAGGGTATACCGGGAGCTGTTTTTT
TRBJ2-1	many	TRBD2	TRBV10-3	CAISESLAGGSIPEQFF	TGTGCCATCAGTGAGTCGTTAGCGGGAGGCTCTATCCCTGAGCAGTTCTTC
TRBJ2-3	-	-	TRBV5-1	CASSLGYPGNTDTQYF	TGCGCCAGCAGCTTGGGGTATCCCGGGAACACAGATACGCAGTATTTT
TRBJ2-6	once	TRBD1	TRBV6-6	CASRKTGVAGANVLTF	TGTGCCAGCAGAAAAACAGGGGTCGCTGGGGCCAACGTCCTGACTTTC
TRBJ2-1	few	-	TRBV4-2	CASSQDDPKQFF	TGTGCCAGCAGCCAAGATGATCCGAAGCAGTTCTTC
TRBJ2-3	-	TRBD1	TRBV29-1	CSVERGRADTQYF	TGCAGCGTTGAGAGGGGGCGGGCAGATACGCAGTATTTT
TRBJ2-7	-	-	TRBV5-6	CASSLGMDTYEQYF	TGTGCCAGCAGCTTGGGAATGGACACCTACGAGCAGTACTTC
TRBJ2-1	-	TRBD2	TRBV29-1	CSVERSGGYNEQFF	TGCAGCGTTGAAAGGAGCGGGGGATACAATGAGCAGTTCTTC
TRBJ1-2	few	-	TRBV20-1	CSARYRVEGYTF	TGCAGTGCTAGGTACAGGGTTGAAGGCTACACCTTC
TRBJ2-5	once	TRBD1	TRBV6-2/TRBV6-3	CASSSPGTAQETQYF	TGTGCCAGCAGTTCCCCGGGGACAGCCCAAGAGACCCAGTACTTC
TRBJ2-4	-	-	TRBV21-1	CASSPEWAKNIQYF	TGTGCCAGCAGCCCAGAGTGGGCCAAAAACATTCAGTACTTC
TRBJ2-3	-	TRBD1	TRBV29-1	CSAGQERATDTQYF	TGCAGCGCGGGACAGGAGAGGGCCACAGATACGCAGTATTTT
TRBJ1-4	-	-	TRBV6-1	CASRAQVTTNEKLFF	TGTGCCAGCAGGGCCCAGGTGACAACTAATGAAAAACTGTTTTTT
TRBJ1-2	-	-	TRBV20-1	CSAREGRPGRGYTF	TGCAGTGCTAGAGAAGGCAGGCCAGGTCGAGGCTACACCTTC
TRBJ2-7	-	-	TRBV3-1	CASSQRITETSYEQYF	TGTGCCAGCAGCCAACGAATTACTGAAACGTCCTACGAGCAGTACTTC
TRBJ2-7	-	TRBD1	TRBV20-1	CSALSGGKFSYEQYF	TGCAGTGCTCTCTCAGGGGGCAAATTTTCCTACGAGCAGTACTTC
TRBJ2-1	few	-	TRBV21-1	CASARASYNEQFF	TGTGCCAGCGCCAGGGCTTCCTACAATGAGCAGTTCTTC
TRBJ2-1	-	TRBD1	TRBV28	CASMRGGTPYNEQFF	TGTGCCAGCATGAGAGGGGGCACACCCTACAATGAGCAGTTCTTC
TRBJ2-1	-	TRBD2	TRBV18	CASSRTSNLFF	TGTGCCAGCTCACGGACTAGCAACCTGTTCTTC
TRBJ2-7	many	TRBD2	TRBV29-1	CSVGLASYEQYF	TGCAGCGTTGGACTAGCCTCCTACGAGCAGTACTTC
TRBJ1-2	many	-	TRBV9	CASSTHQDPKENYGYTF	TGTGCCAGCAGCACTCATCAGGACCCAAAGGAGAACTATGGCTACACCTTC
TRBJ2-7	-	TRBD1	TRBV3-1	CASSQGATGAYEQYF	TGTGCCAGCAGCCAAGGCGCTACAGGGGCCTACGAGCAGTACTTC
TRBJ2-1	few	TRBD2	TRBV20-1	CSASTSGRPGRDEQFF	TGCAGTGCTTCGACTAGCGGGAGGCCGGGTAGAGATGAGCAGTTCTTC
TRBJ1-5	-	-	TRBV4-2	CASSQDLPSNQPQHF	TGTGCCAGCAGCCAAGATCTGCCCAGCAATCAGCCCCAGCATTTT
TRBJ2-7	-	-	TRBV7-2	CASSLARTAYEQYF	TGTGCCAGCAGCTTAGCTCGGACAGCCTACGAGCAGTACTTC
TRBJ1-2	-	-	TRBV3-1	CASSQVNTGWSYGYTF	TGTGCCAGCAGCCAAGTGAATACGGGCTGGAGCTATGGCTACACCTTC
TRBJ2-7	few	TRBD2	TRBV20-1	CSARFGGGSSYEQYF	TGCAGTGCTAGATTTGGCGGGGGATCCTCCTACGAGCAGTACTTC
TRBJ2-5	-	TRBD1	TRBV2	CASSTGLVFLQETQYF	TGTGCCAGCTCGACAGGGCTGGTATTTCTACAAGAGACCCAGTACTTC
TRBJ1-1	once	-	TRBV7-9	CASSFRRGAEAFF	TGTGCCAGCAGCTTCAGAAGAGGGGCTGAAGCTTTCTTT
TRBJ2-1	once	-	TRBV28	CASSTKVKQFF	TGTGCCAGCAGCACGAAGGTGAAGCAGTTCTTC
TRBJ2-5	few	TRBD2	TRBV7-2	CASSPGTMETQYF	TGTGCCAGCAGCCCCGGGACTATGGAGACCCAGTACTTC
TRBJ1-5	few	TRBD1	TRBV6-6	CASSLGGRGRVQPQHF	TGTGCCAGCAGCCTAGGGGGCAGGGGGCGGGTTCAGCCCCAGCATTTT
TRBJ1-5	-	-	TRBV20-1	CSARMSGTQPQHF	TGCAGTGCTAGAATGTCAGGGACGCAGCCCCAGCATTTT
TRBJ1-6	-	-	TRBV7-3	CASSLTMAANSPLHF	TGTGCCAGCAGCTTAACGATGGCGGCAAATTCACCCCTCCACTTT
TRBJ2-7	-	-	TRBV20-1	CSARFLYEQYF	TGCAGTGCTAGGTTCCTATACGAGCAGTACTTC
TRBJ2-5	-	-	TRBV5-1	CATSLQETQYF	TGCGCCACCTCGCTTCAAGAGACCCAGTACTTC